The rows below give T cell receptor beta chains drawn from one sample of a study of shared clonotypes between healthy human individuals. Sequencing was performed with immunoSEQ multiplex PCR; in TCRdb, only in-frame clones are kept and a portion is missing. The sample has about 770,000 clones, over 60% seen once. The specimen sequenced was memory CD4+ T cells sorted from blood. The receptors originated from a woman in her twenties or thirties in good health. The CDR3 runs from the conserved cysteine through the conserved F or W. Each record gives: V gene, J gene, clone size, D gene, CDR3 protein, CDR3 DNA. D genes are given only for firm matches. Only part of the rows carry a size: once, few, many, or a class if the clone is expanded.

TRBV19	TRBJ1-2	NA	NA	CASSMGKSLYGYTF	TGTGCCAGTAGTATGGGGAAATCGCTCTATGGCTACACCTTC
TRBV10-3	TRBJ1-4	once	NA	CAISGTSNEKLFF	TGTGCCATCAGTGGGACTTCCAATGAAAAACTGTTTTTT
TRBV4-1	TRBJ2-3	NA	NA	CASSQEGGENTDTQYF	TGCGCCAGCAGCCAAGAAGGAGGGGAGAACACAGATACGCAGTATTTT
TRBV29-1	TRBJ1-4	NA	NA	CSVGWTSDTNEKLFF	TGCAGCGTCGGGTGGACGTCTGATACTAATGAAAAACTGTTTTTT
TRBV11-2	TRBJ2-1	few	NA	CASSFWGPNYNEQFF	TGTGCCAGCAGCTTCTGGGGGCCCAATTACAATGAGCAGTTCTTC
TRBV10-1	TRBJ2-1	NA	NA	CASSRGGYNEQFF	TGCGCCAGCAGCCGAGGTGGCTACAATGAGCAGTTCTTC
TRBV6-4	TRBJ2-2	NA	NA	CASSPGQGRDTGELFF	TGTGCCAGCAGCCCGGGGCAGGGGCGCGACACCGGGGAGCTGTTTTTT
TRBV6-5	TRBJ1-5	few	TRBD1	CASSSRDRNQPQHF	TGTGCCAGCAGTTCCCGGGACAGAAATCAGCCCCAGCATTTT
TRBV2	TRBJ2-1	NA	TRBD2	CASTRASGYNEQFF	TGTGCCAGCACTCGGGCTAGCGGCTACAATGAGCAGTTCTTC
TRBV15	TRBJ2-1	NA	NA	CATSRETVAYEQFF	TGTGCCACCAGCAGAGAGACCGTAGCGTATGAGCAGTTCTTC
TRBV28	TRBJ1-1	NA	NA	CASSPPGGPEAFF	TGTGCCAGCAGTCCCCCTGGGGGCCCTGAAGCTTTCTTT
TRBV5-5	TRBJ2-7	NA	TRBD2	CASSLLAGTIGEQYF	TGTGCCAGCAGCTTGCTAGCGGGGACGATTGGAGAGCAGTACTTC
TRBV2	TRBJ2-3	NA	TRBD2	CASRNPGLAFADTQYF	TGTGCCAGCAGGAACCCAGGACTAGCGTTCGCAGATACGCAGTATTTT
TRBV28	TRBJ2-7	NA	NA	CASRPLGRGSTAEQYF	TGTGCCAGCAGACCCCTGGGACGGGGTAGCACCGCTGAGCAGTACTTC
TRBV27	TRBJ2-7	once	NA	CASSWASANYEQYF	TGTGCCAGCAGTTGGGCTAGCGCGAACTACGAGCAGTACTTC
TRBV4-2	TRBJ2-3	NA	NA	CASSQAAPGGEDTQYF	TGTGCCAGCAGCCAAGCGGCCCCCGGTGGGGAAGATACGCAGTATTTT
TRBV19	TRBJ1-3	NA	NA	CASSAAGWRGNTIYF	TGTGCCAGTAGTGCCGCAGGGTGGAGAGGAAACACCATATATTTT
TRBV5-4	TRBJ2-1	NA	NA	CASTSIWGDNEQFF	TGTGCCAGCACCTCCATCTGGGGCGACAATGAGCAGTTCTTC
TRBV7-3	TRBJ2-6	NA	TRBD1	CASSSGTGSSGANVLTF	TGTGCCAGCAGCTCCGGGACAGGGAGCTCTGGGGCCAACGTCCTGACTTTC
TRBV4-1	TRBJ2-1	NA	NA	CASSQGWQRGNEQFF	TGCGCCAGCAGCCAAGGATGGCAACGGGGTAATGAGCAGTTCTTC
TRBV29-1	TRBJ2-5	NA	NA	CSVGTGDFGEQYF	TGCAGCGTTGGCACAGGGGACTTTGGAGAGCAGTACTTC
TRBV29-1	TRBJ2-7	NA	NA	CSVVGDLWGEQYF	TGCAGCGTTGTGGGGGACCTTTGGGGGGAGCAGTACTTC
TRBV27	TRBJ1-4	NA	TRBD1	CASSLGQGLTTNEKLFF	TGTGCCAGCAGTTTGGGACAGGGCCTAACAACTAATGAAAAACTGTTTTTT
TRBV28	TRBJ2-3	once	NA	CASSLRTQTQYF	TGTGCCAGCAGTTTGAGGACCCAGACGCAGTATTTT
TRBV10-2	TRBJ2-7	NA	TRBD1	CASSDMNRGRPYEQYF	TGCGCCAGCAGTGATATGAACAGGGGGCGCCCCTACGAGCAGTACTTC
TRBV28	TRBJ2-7	NA	TRBD2	CASSPTSGPFYEQYF	TGTGCCAGCAGCCCGACTAGCGGACCTTTCTACGAGCAGTACTTC
TRBV7-2	TRBJ2-2	NA	TRBD2	CASSSEAGSNTGELFF	TGTGCCAGCAGCTCAGAAGCGGGATCGAACACCGGGGAGCTGTTTTTT
TRBV5-1	TRBJ2-5	NA	NA	CASSSRQGGETQYF	TGCGCCAGCAGCTCCCGTCAGGGGGGAGAGACCCAGTACTTC
TRBV5-1	TRBJ1-1	NA	NA	CASSYGRDTEAFF	TGCGCCAGCAGCTACGGCAGAGACACTGAAGCTTTCTTT
TRBV7-2	TRBJ2-7	NA	TRBD1	CASSITSGTGKYEQYF	TGTGCCAGCAGCATCACCTCCGGGACAGGGAAATACGAGCAGTACTTC
TRBV4-1	TRBJ2-7	NA	NA	CASRQGTFSYEQYF	TGCGCCAGCAGACAGGGGACTTTCTCCTACGAGCAGTACTTC
TRBV5-6	TRBJ1-5	few	TRBD1	CASSLTGTGSNQPQHF	TGTGCCAGCAGCCTAACCGGGACAGGGAGCAATCAGCCCCAGCATTTT
TRBV28	TRBJ1-4	once	NA	CASIQAGPNEKLFF	TGTGCCAGCATCCAGGCAGGGCCTAATGAAAAACTGTTTTTT
TRBV18	TRBJ2-5	NA	NA	CASSRGVQETQYF	TGTGCCAGCTCACGAGGAGTACAAGAGACCCAGTACTTC
TRBV29-1	TRBJ2-3	NA	NA	CSVRSGGVDTQYF	TGCAGCGTCCGATCGGGGGGCGTAGATACGCAGTATTTT
TRBV29-1	TRBJ2-1	NA	TRBD2	CSVVTSGIGDEQFF	TGCAGCGTTGTGACTAGCGGGATTGGTGATGAGCAGTTCTTC
TRBV30	TRBJ1-1	few	NA	CAWNKGTTEAFF	TGTGCCTGGAATAAGGGTACCACTGAAGCTTTCTTT
TRBV4-2	TRBJ2-3	NA	TRBD2	CASSQGFLAGGPGRDTQYF	TGTGCCAGCAGCCAGGGATTCCTAGCGGGAGGACCCGGACGGGATACGCAGTATTTT
TRBV19	TRBJ2-1	NA	NA	CASSPTHTGFNEQFF	TGTGCCAGTAGTCCAACTCACACAGGGTTCAATGAGCAGTTCTTC
TRBV7-9	TRBJ2-3	NA	TRBD2	CASSLLSGSSDTQYF	TGTGCCAGCAGCTTACTAAGCGGGAGCTCAGATACGCAGTATTTT
TRBV28	TRBJ2-1	few	NA	CASSRQALGHFF	TGTGCCAGCAGCCGACAGGCCCTGGGACACTTCTTC
TRBV7-2	TRBJ1-2	NA	NA	CASSLRQTFYGYTF	TGTGCCAGCAGCTTAAGACAAACCTTCTATGGCTACACCTTC
TRBV5-4	TRBJ2-3	NA	TRBD2	CASSLALAATDTQYF	TGTGCCAGCAGCTTGGCGCTAGCGGCCACAGATACGCAGTATTTT
TRBV4-2	TRBJ1-2	once	NA	CASSQDSSNYGYTF	TGTGCCAGCAGCCAAGATTCCAGTAACTATGGCTACACCTTC
TRBV28	TRBJ1-4	NA	TRBD1	CASSLWDRGEKLFF	TGTGCCAGCAGTTTATGGGACAGGGGTGAAAAACTGTTTTTT
TRBV6-5	TRBJ2-5	NA	TRBD2	CASSYSGTSGQETQYF	TGTGCCAGCAGTTACTCAGGGACTAGCGGCCAAGAGACCCAGTACTTC
TRBV5-6	TRBJ2-7	once	TRBD1	CASSGDLGVTGDYEQYF	TGTGCCAGCAGCGGGGACCTAGGAGTGACAGGGGACTACGAGCAGTACTTC
TRBV30	TRBJ2-2	NA	TRBD2	CAWSVEAGDRTGELFF	TGTGCCTGGAGTGTAGAAGCGGGAGATCGGACCGGGGAGCTGTTTTTT